The next 29 T cell receptor beta chains were all read from a single sample in a study of identical twins. TCRdb reprocessed the 5' RACE reads with MiXCR, giving one entry per CDR3 protein. The sample includes 400,000 to 500,000 distinct CDR3 sequences, roughly 13% of them seen just once. These same data were also listed under a study on yellow fever vaccine responses in identical twins.

Material for sequencing was CD4+ T cells sorted from blood. Receptors were obtained from a woman aged 18-29 years in good health.

This clonotype has just a few counts. V usage is TRBV28 and J usage is TRBJ2-1; possible D gene TRBD2, 5 bases. V gave up 2 bases and J gave up 4 bases, with 12 bases separating them. The CDR3 has 15 residues. The germline V gene has CDR1 MDHEN and CDR2 SYDVKM. The CDR3, as DNA: TGTGCCAGCAGTTTAGTGGGAGAACAGTACAATGAGCAGTTCTTC. Amino acid sequence: CASSLVGEQYNEQFF.

This clonotype has a handful of counts. This chain joins TRBV6-1 and TRBJ1-4; 8 positions agree with TRBD1. Germline-derived CDR1 and CDR2 are MNHNS and SASEGT. The CDR3 contains 14 residues. Losses at the gene ends were 6 bases for V and 4 bases for J; bases not matched to a gene: 4. The CDR3 DNA follows: TGTGCCAGCAGCGATACAGGGGGTAATGAAAAACTGTTTTTT. Amino acid sequence: CASSDTGGNEKLFF.

This clonotype was detected a few times. This chain links TRBV6-5 with TRBJ2-7; 8 positions agree with TRBD2. The junction had 15 bases not matched to a gene; V was cut back by 2 bases and J by 0 bases. Germline V gene sequence: CDR1 MNHEY, CDR2 SVGAGI. This CDR3 is built from 19 residues. The DNA for the CDR3 is TGTGCCAGCAGTTACCCGGCTAAAATCGGGGGGGGCGCCTCCTACGAGCAGTACTTC. Protein: CASSYPAKIGGGASYEQYF.

J is TRBJ2-1 and V is TRBV20-1; 11 bases line up with TRBD1. The J segment lost 0 bases and the V segment lost 0 bases, leaving 10 bases of the junction unmatched. Germline V CDR1 and CDR2: DFQATT, SNEGSKA (reference sequence). This CDR3 contains 19 residues. CDR3 protein: CSARDIGTGGVGSYNEQFF. The CDR3 DNA follows: TGCAGTGCTAGAGATATAGGGACAGGGGGGGTCGGCTCCTACAATGAGCAGTTCTTC.

This clonotype was recorded a few times. The genes are TRBV12-3 or TRBV12-4 and TRBJ1-6; 8 bases line up with TRBD1. With V trimmed by 5 bases and J by 8 bases, 8 bases remained unmatched. This CDR3 is built from 15 residues. Written as DNA, the CDR3 is TGTGCCAGCAGTCCGGACAGGGATTGGGATTCACCCCTCCACTTT. The encoded protein is CASSPDRDWDSPLHF.

This clonotype was counted a few times. The V and J genes are TRBV20-1 and TRBJ2-4, with 9 bases aligning to TRBD2. Germline CDR1 is DFQATT and CDR2 is SNEGSKA (reference sequence). The CDR3 has 17 amino acids. After removal of 6 bases from V and 0 bases from J, the junction contained 12 bases not matched to a gene. The CDR3 nucleotides read TGCAGTGCGCCGATATATAGCGGGAGATTAGCCAAAAACATTCAGTACTTC. It codes for CSAPIYSGRLAKNIQYF.

The sample holds a few counts of this clonotype. The chain carries TRBV7-8 and TRBJ2-7; 8 bases agree with TRBD1. Germline CDR1 and CDR2: SGHVS and FQNEAQ. The length of the CDR3 is 16 residues. Trimming at V came to 1 base and at J to 3 bases, leaving 8 bases not matched to a gene. The CDR3 DNA is TGTGCCAGCAGCTTAGTTCGGGGGACAGGTTTCTACGAGCAGTACTTC. This codes for CASSLVRGTGFYEQYF.

CDR3 in DNA: TGTGCCAGCAGCTTAGCGCCTGTGAGGGCAGGGGAGACACTAGCCAAAAACATTCAGTACTTC. This codes for CASSLAPVRAGETLAKNIQYF. V gene TRBV7-6 combines with J gene TRBJ2-4; D might be TRBD1 (6 bases). Germline V gene sequence: CDR1 SGHVS, CDR2 FNYEAQ. With 0 bases removed from V and 0 bases from J, the gap between germline ends came to 24 bases. The CDR3 sequence is 21 residues long.

This clonotype turned up a few times. The gene calls are TRBV27 and TRBJ2-5; D is possibly TRBD2 (6 bases). This CDR3 is 14 amino acids long. In germline, CDR1 is MNHEY, CDR2 SMNVEV (reference sequence). V lost 6 bases and J 4 bases, leaving 15 bases between the germline ends. CDR3 region: CASSPPGVRETQYF. CDR3 DNA: TGTGCCAGCAGCCCTCCGGGGGTCCGAGAGACCCAGTACTTC.

The table lists this clonotype with a few counts. V is TRBV29-1 and J is TRBJ1-2, with 11 bases that match TRBD1. CDR1 is SQVTM and CDR2 is ANQGSEA in the germline V gene. V trimming: 0 bases; J trimming: 6 bases; junction bases outside the gene matches: 0. The CDR3 is 13 amino acids. CDR3 DNA: TGCAGCGTTGAAGAGGGACAGGGGGATGGCTACACCTTC. Encoded protein: CSVEEGQGDGYTF.

A single count supports this clonotype. The chain uses TRBV9 and TRBJ2-3, with TRBD1 as a possible D gene (5 bases). V lost 10 bases to trimming and J lost 0 bases, with 12 bases between them. Germline V CDR1 and CDR2: SGDLS, YYNGEE. CDR3 size: 13 residues. CDR3 protein: CASKRTSTDTQYF. In nucleotides, the CDR3 is TGTGCCTCAAAACGGACAAGCACAGATACGCAGTATTTT.

This clonotype has a single count. The CDR3, as DNA: TGCGCCAGCAGCCGTAGACTAGCTTCTGCCAATGAGCAGTTCTTC. As protein: CASSRRLASANEQFF. The gene calls are TRBV4-3 and TRBJ2-1; 7 nucleotides agree with TRBD2. The CDR3 length is 15 residues. V lost 4 bases and J lost 6; bases outside the gene matches: 9. Per the germline V gene, CDR1 is LGHNA and CDR2 is YSLEER.

This sequence joins TRBV28 and TRBJ2-2; D not certain. This CDR3 has 13 amino acids. Looked up from germline, CDR1 is MDHEN and CDR2 is SYDVKM. Trimming took 7 bases from V and 2 from J, leaving 8 bases between them. CDR3 nucleotide sequence: TGTGCCAGCACCGGGTCCAACACCGGGGAGCTGTTTTTT. Amino acid sequence: CASTGSNTGELFF.

This chain connects TRBV5-1 to TRBJ2-3; D call uncertain. Germline values: CDR1 SGHRS, CDR2 YFSETQ. The CDR3 covers 12 residues. V was trimmed by 5 bases and J by 4 bases, leaving 8 bases between them. The CDR3 here is CASRFGSDTQYF. CDR3 sequence (DNA): TGCGCCAGCAGGTTTGGGTCAGATACGCAGTATTTT.

V gene TRBV20-1 combines with J gene TRBJ2-7; 7 bases are a match to TRBD1. The V segment lost 5 bases and the J segment 3 bases; nucleotides outside the gene matches: 10. Germline V gives CDR1 DFQATT, CDR2 SNEGSKA (reference sequence). This CDR3 contains 14 residues. As DNA, the CDR3 is TGCAGTGCTGACGACAGGGCCTCGAACTACGAGCAGTACTTC. Translating it yields CSADDRASNYEQYF.

The chain uses TRBV9 and TRBJ1-1; D not resolved. Trimming left V 0 bases short and J 5 bases short, with 14 bases between. There are 15 residues in the CDR3. The V gene's germline CDR1 is SGDLS and CDR2 YYNGEE. CDR3: CASSVVPDPRTEAFF. For the CDR3, the DNA is TGTGCCAGCAGCGTAGTGCCCGATCCGAGGACTGAAGCTTTCTTT. Full variable domain (outside the CDR3, taken from reference TRBV9 and TRBJ1-1): DSGVTQTPKHLITATGQRVTLRCSPRSGDLSVYWYQQSLDQGLQFLIQYYNGEERAKGNILERFSAQQFPDLHSELNLSSLELGDSALYFCASSVVPDPRTEAFFGQGTRLTVV.

This clonotype was counted a few times. The chain uses TRBV28 and TRBJ2-5, with TRBD1 matching over 11 bases. The V gene's germline CDR1 is MDHEN and CDR2 SYDVKM. J gave up 5 bases and V 5 bases, and 10 bases lay outside the gene matches. The CDR3 loop spans 16 amino acids. The CDR3 nucleotides are TGTGCCAGCAGTCCCGAAGGGACAGGGGGTGGGGAGACCCAGTACTTC. Residues: CASSPEGTGGGETQYF.

This sequence joins TRBV6-5 and TRBJ2-7; TRBD1 matches at 10 bases. Trimming removed 2 bases from V and 0 bases from J; junction bases left unmatched: 4. CDR3 size: 16 residues. The V gene's germline CDR1 is MNHEY and CDR2 SVGAGI. In DNA, the CDR3 is TGTGCCAGCAGTTACCAGGGGACAGGGGCCTCCTACGAGCAGTACTTC. Protein product: CASSYQGTGASYEQYF.

This clonotype was counted many times. V is TRBV5-1 and J is TRBJ1-1, with a possible D match to TRBD1 (5 bases). This CDR3 contains 15 residues. CDR1 SGHRS and CDR2 YFSETQ come from the germline V gene. The V gene lost 1 base and the J gene lost 4 bases, with 14 bases spanning the gap. The CDR3 DNA sequence: TGCGCCAGCAGCTTGCGGGGGTCGGTGGGCACTGAAGCTTTCTTT. Translation: CASSLRGSVGTEAFF.

The rearrangement links TRBV28 to TRBJ2-7; no clear D. The germline gives CDR1 MDHEN, CDR2 SYDVKM. CDR3 length: 15 residues. Trimming cost V 3 bases and J 6 bases, with 18 bases left between them. In DNA, the CDR3 is TGTGCCAGCAGTTTCCTGAACGAAGGTGGGTTCGAGCAGTACTTC. Translation gives CASSFLNEGGFEQYF.

This clonotype showed up just a few times. This chain uses TRBV12-3 or TRBV12-4 with TRBJ1-2, with D maybe TRBD1 (5 bases). CDR3 length equals 13 residues. Deletions cut 3 bases from V and 6 bases from J, with 11 bases between. The DNA for the CDR3 is TGTGCCAGCAGTTTTATGCAGGGTGATGGCTACACCTTC. It yields the protein CASSFMQGDGYTF.

The chain employs TRBV20-1 and TRBJ1-1; no clear D. The CDR3 spans 11 residues. The germline CDR1 and CDR2 sequences are DFQATT and SNEGSKA (reference sequence). Trimming removed 5 bases at V and 8 bases at J, with 12 bases between. CDR3 nucleotides: TGCAGTGCTTCAAGGACGGCCGAAGCTTTCTTT. It yields the protein CSASRTAEAFF.

This clonotype turned up a few times. The chain joins TRBV20-1 to TRBJ2-7, with TRBD1 matching 8 bases. With V trimmed by 5 bases and J by 5 bases, 17 bases remained unmatched. The germline V gene has CDR1 DFQATT and CDR2 SNEGSKA (reference sequence). The CDR3 spans 16 residues. This chain's CDR3 is CSAPSGRGLAANEQYF. CDR3 coding DNA: TGCAGTGCTCCGTCCGGCAGGGGGCTTGCAGCAAACGAGCAGTACTTC.

V gene TRBV5-4 combines with J gene TRBJ2-5; 8 bases match TRBD2. V trimming: 5 bases; J trimming: 5 bases; junction bases outside the gene matches: 11. From germline, CDR1 is SGHNT and CDR2 YYREEE (reference sequence). The CDR3 contains 15 residues. CDR3: CASRTGTREEETQYF. DNA for the CDR3: TGTGCCAGCAGGACCGGGACTAGAGAGGAGGAGACCCAGTACTTC.

The sample holds many counts of this clonotype. The J gene is TRBJ1-1, the V gene TRBV19; D is uncertain. The CDR3 totals 12 residues. The V end lost 6 bases, the J end lost 1 base, and 6 bases lay between the germline ends. In germline, CDR1 is LNHDA, CDR2 SQIVND (reference sequence). CDR3 protein: CASSRTNTEAFF. DNA for the CDR3: TGTGCCAGTAGCCGGACGAACACTGAAGCTTTCTTT.

This clonotype occurred a few times. J is TRBJ2-3 and V is TRBV11-2; the match to TRBD2 covers 12 bases. V gave up 5 bases and J gave up 0 bases; unmatched junction bases: 9. The CDR3 length is 18 residues. Germline V gives CDR1 SGHAT, CDR2 FQNNGV. CDR3 DNA: TGTGCCAGCAGCCCTAGACTAGCGGGGGCCATAAGCACAGATACGCAGTATTTT. It is translated as CASSPRLAGAISTDTQYF.

This clonotype was seen a few times. The gene calls are TRBV5-8 and TRBJ1-3; TRBD1 agrees at 9 bases. Looked up from germline, CDR1 is SGHTS and CDR2 is YDEGEE. The CDR3 loop spans 14 amino acids. V lost 4 bases to trimming and J lost 4 bases; unmatched junction nucleotides: 3. CDR3 DNA: TGTGCCAGCAGCATAGGGACAGGGGGAAACACCATATATTTT. Translated, it gives CASSIGTGGNTIYF.

This clonotype was picked up a small number of times. This sequence joins TRBV20-1 and TRBJ1-4, with D unresolved. With 4 bases removed from V and 2 bases from J, the gap between germline ends came to 11 bases. The V gene's germline CDR1 is DFQATT and CDR2 SNEGSKA (reference sequence). The CDR3 has 14 amino acids. CDR3 protein: CSATPTQTNEKLFF. The CDR3 coding sequence is TGCAGTGCTACCCCCACGCAGACTAATGAAAAACTGTTTTTT.

CDR3 DNA sequence: TGTGCCAGCAGCTTAAGGGGGGCAGGGGGGCCCTACGAGCAGTACTTC. This translates into CASSLRGAGGPYEQYF. The chain joins TRBV7-9 to TRBJ2-7; D may be TRBD1 (7 bases). Deletions cut 2 bases from V and 2 bases from J, with 16 bases between. The CDR3 sequence is 16 residues long. In germline, CDR1 is SEHNR, CDR2 FQNEAQ (reference sequence).